These T cell receptor beta chains were read from a single sample in a study of OX40 agonist ivuxolimab in advanced cancers. Produced via immunoSEQ multiplex PCR; TCRdb's table is partial and in-frame only. Of roughly 55,000 clones listed, approximately 84% are singletons. Sequencing was performed on CD4+ or CD8+ T cells sorted from blood, taken in a trial of the OX40 agonist ivuxolimab. The origin of the receptors is an adult with an advanced solid tumor such as melanoma, head and neck, liver or kidney cancer. The CDR3 runs from the conserved cysteine through the conserved F or W.

v_gene: TRBV14
CDR3aa: CASSPGQPNYGYTF

v_gene: TRBV5-6
CDR3aa: CASSPYLDRDTDTQYF

v_gene: TRBV5-1
CDR3aa: CASSLEERGNYEQYF

v_gene: TRBV29-1
CDR3aa: CSVEDRREQFF

v_gene: TRBV9
CDR3aa: CASSEGSTGYGYTF

v_gene: TRBV4-3
CDR3aa: CASSQDLQGAAGYTF

v_gene: TRBV28
CDR3aa: CASSLAELVGGGGYEQYF

v_gene: TRBV5-6
CDR3aa: CASSLSGGRNEQYF

v_gene: TRBV19
CDR3aa: CASSMQGSSYNEQFF

v_gene: TRBV7-9
CDR3aa: CASSWTGEANYGYTF

v_gene: TRBV28
CDR3aa: CASSLERGGIVARGNYGYTF

v_gene: TRBV4-3
CDR3aa: CASSQEPKGYEQYF

v_gene: TRBV19
CDR3aa: CASSIGGFLGNEQFF

v_gene: TRBV7-9
CDR3aa: CASSLGLEVGYTF

v_gene: TRBV28
CDR3aa: CASSVTGELFF

v_gene: TRBV13
CDR3aa: CASSFSPGTTSVAQYF

v_gene: TRBV5-6
CDR3aa: CASSLSGTSGGSSYNEQFF

v_gene: TRBV11-2
CDR3aa: CASSSPLSDRRGNTIYF

v_gene: TRBV9
CDR3aa: CASTRQGKNTGELFF

v_gene: TRBV11-1
CDR3aa: CASSLGAREQETQYF

v_gene: TRBV5-6
CDR3aa: CASRGPFNAYEQYF

v_gene: TRBV5-6
CDR3aa: CASSWGQGSTYEQYF

v_gene: TRBV27
CDR3aa: CASSLSTKVYTEAFF

v_gene: TRBV27
CDR3aa: CASGLISDTQYF

v_gene: TRBV5-4
CDR3aa: CASRPLGGENTEAFF

v_gene: TRBV13
CDR3aa: CASSDGGARTDTQYF

v_gene: TRBV7-9
CDR3aa: CASIQVSGGDKTVTDTQYF

v_gene: TRBV9
CDR3aa: CASSAGPDTQYF

v_gene: TRBV29-1
CDR3aa: CSVGPPGTGGFTNYGYTF

v_gene: TRBV5-6
CDR3aa: CASSLDPSYEQYF

v_gene: TRBV6-5
CDR3aa: CASSQGVYGYTF

v_gene: TRBV9
CDR3aa: CASSVAGLAGAKTGELFF

v_gene: TRBV9
CDR3aa: CASSVEGGPSTDTQYF

v_gene: TRBV13
CDR3aa: CASSFNTDTQYF

v_gene: TRBV11-3
CDR3aa: CASEVGGSPLHF

v_gene: TRBV11-2
CDR3aa: CASSPEAGNEKLFF

v_gene: TRBV7-6
CDR3aa: CASSHEDHTEAFF